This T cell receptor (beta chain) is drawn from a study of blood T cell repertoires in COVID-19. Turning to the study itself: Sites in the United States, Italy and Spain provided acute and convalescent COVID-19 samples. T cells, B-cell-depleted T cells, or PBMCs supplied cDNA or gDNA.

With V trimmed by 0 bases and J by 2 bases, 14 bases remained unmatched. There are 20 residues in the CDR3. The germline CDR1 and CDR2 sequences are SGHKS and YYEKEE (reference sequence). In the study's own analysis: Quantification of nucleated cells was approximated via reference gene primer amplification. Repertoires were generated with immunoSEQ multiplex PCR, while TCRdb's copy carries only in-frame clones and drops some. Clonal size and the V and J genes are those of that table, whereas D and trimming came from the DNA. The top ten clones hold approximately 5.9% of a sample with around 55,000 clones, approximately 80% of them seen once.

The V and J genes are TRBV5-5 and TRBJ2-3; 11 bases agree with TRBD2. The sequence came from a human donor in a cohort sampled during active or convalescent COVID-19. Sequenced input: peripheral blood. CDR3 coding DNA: TGTGCCAGCAGCTTGGAATCTAGCGGGGGGAGGGCCAGGCACACAGATACGCAGTATTTT. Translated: CASSLESSGGRARHTDTQYF.